One sample yielded the 23 T cell receptor beta chains listed below, sequenced in a study of shared clonotypes between healthy human individuals. Some clones are missing from TCRdb's copy, which holds only in-frame ones; the method was immunoSEQ multiplex PCR. The sample includes roughly 720,000 clones, about 90% of them seen just once. The source material was memory CD8+ T cells from PBMCs. Subset of the sample: CD45RO+ cells pooled with CCR7-negative TemRA cells. These receptors were taken from a man younger than 30 in good health. Some clones in this sample may be carry-over from other donors' samples.

Concerning this clone: Distinct nucleotide sequences in the sample also encode this CDR3. This chain joins TRBV28 and TRBJ2-6; D is undetermined. The length of the CDR3 is 13 residues. V lost 5 bases and J lost 4, with 6 bases in between. CDR1 is MDHEN and CDR2 is SYDVKM in the germline V gene. The CDR3 loop is CASSLSGANVLTF. The CDR3 coding sequence is TGTGCCAGCAGTCTCAGCGGGGCCAACGTCCTGACTTTC.

The chain links TRBV5-6 to TRBJ2-3, with unresolved D. Germline V lookup: CDR1 SGHDT, CDR2 YYEEEE. The CDR3 length is 14 residues. Trimming shortened V by 4 bases and J by 2 bases, and 11 bases separated the two germline ends. The CDR3 nucleotides are TGTGCCAGCAGCGCCGACCGAAACACAGATACGCAGTATTTT. Translating gives CASSADRNTDTQYF.

This chain uses TRBV7-2 with TRBJ2-3, with D uncertain. The V end was cut by 6 bases, the J end by 0 bases, with 10 bases between. The CDR3 consists of 14 residues. Germline CDR1 SGHTA, CDR2 FQGNSA. The CDR3 protein is CASRPRGSTDTQYF. The CDR3 DNA sequence: TGTGCCAGCAGACCCCGAGGTAGCACAGATACGCAGTATTTT.

V gene TRBV25-1 combines with J gene TRBJ1-4; no clear D. CDR1 is MGHDK and CDR2 is SYGVNS in the germline V gene. This CDR3 spans 12 amino acids. Trimming shortened V by 11 bases and J by 0 bases, and 7 bases separated the two germline ends. DNA of the CDR3: TGTGCCGCGGCAGCAACTAATGAAAAACTGTTTTTT. Protein: CAAAATNEKLFF.

V usage is TRBV15 and J usage is TRBJ1-6; no definite D call. The CDR3 runs 14 residues. Between the trimmed V and J ends, which lost 1 base and 7 bases, there was a span of 8 bases. CDR1 LNHNV and CDR2 YYDKDF come from the germline V gene (reference sequence). The CDR3 DNA reads TGTGCCACCAGCAGAGGTTCAGAAAATTCACCCCTCCACTTT. This codes for CATSRGSENSPLHF.

V and J are TRBV6-1 and TRBJ2-7; no clear D. Germline loops: CDR1 MNHNS, CDR2 SASEGT. The CDR3 is 19 residues long. Trimming stripped 3 bases from V and 2 bases from J, with 26 bases between. This CDR3 is CASSDPSPIDSRWTYEQYF. CDR3 bases: TGTGCCAGCAGTGACCCAAGTCCTATCGACTCACGGTGGACCTACGAGCAGTACTTC.

The V and J genes are TRBV9 and TRBJ2-7; 7 positions match TRBD2. In germline, CDR1 is SGDLS, CDR2 YYNGEE. V was clipped by 0 bases and J by 0 bases; unmatched bases: 12. The CDR3 has 18 amino acids. CDR3 sequence: CASSVAPSGGEVSYEQYF. In nucleotides, the CDR3 is TGTGCCAGCAGCGTAGCTCCTAGCGGAGGGGAAGTCTCCTACGAGCAGTACTTC. Full variable domain (rest looked up from reference TRBV9 and TRBJ2-7): DSGVTQTPKHLITATGQRVTLRCSPRSGDLSVYWYQQSLDQGLQFLIQYYNGEERAKGNILERFSAQQFPDLHSELNLSSLELGDSALYFCASSVAPSGGEVSYEQYFGPGTRLTVT.

The chain carries TRBV7-8 and TRBJ2-7; 7 nucleotides line up with TRBD1. The V gene end was trimmed by 5 bases and the J gene end by 7 bases; junction bases not matched to a gene: 11. CDR1 and CDR2 from the germline V gene are SGHVS and FQNEAQ. The CDR3 is made up of 14 amino acids. The CDR3 DNA is TGTGCCAGCAGCCCCCCGGGGCAGGGGGAGGAGCAGTACTTC. Protein sequence: CASSPPGQGEEQYF.

This clone was seen only a few times. V is TRBV19 and J is TRBJ2-7; D not resolved. V was clipped by 9 bases and J by 2 bases, with 23 bases between them. This CDR3 has 16 amino acids. Germline-derived CDR1 and CDR2 are LNHDA and SQIVND (reference sequence). The CDR3 sequence: CASLPNPWSAAYEQYF. In DNA form, the CDR3 reads TGTGCCAGCCTTCCCAACCCGTGGAGCGCAGCCTACGAGCAGTACTTC.

In DNA form, the CDR3 reads TGTGCCAGCAGCGATCCGATACGGGGCGAGCAGTACTTC. Translating it yields CASSDPIRGEQYF. The V call is TRBV9, the J call TRBJ2-7; D is possibly TRBD2 (5 bases). Trimming took 3 bases from V and 6 from J, leaving 13 bases between them. CDR3 length: 13 residues. Germline V gene sequence: CDR1 SGDLS, CDR2 YYNGEE.

The V gene is TRBV11-2, the J gene TRBJ2-5; the D gene could be TRBD1 or TRBD2 (6 bases each). This CDR3 is built from 14 residues. From germline, CDR1 is SGHAT and CDR2 FQNNGV. Trimming shortened V by 5 bases and J by 5 bases, and 15 bases separated the two germline ends. DNA for the CDR3: TGTGCCAGCAGCAAACCCGGGGGCGCGGAGACCCAGTACTTC. Translating it yields CASSKPGGAETQYF.

This chain links TRBV11-2 with TRBJ2-3, with a weak D call TRBD2 (7 bases). From germline, CDR1 is SGHAT and CDR2 FQNNGV. The V gene lost 5 bases and the J gene lost 2 bases, with 11 bases spanning the gap. The CDR3 has 14 residues. Here the CDR3 DNA reads TGTGCCAGCAGCCTTGGGGGGGCCACAGATACGCAGTATTTT. Protein product: CASSLGGATDTQYF.

This clone was detected only once. The chain carries TRBV9 and TRBJ2-7; no definite D call. CDR1 is SGDLS and CDR2 is YYNGEE in the germline V gene. Trimming removed 3 bases at V and 0 bases at J, with 10 bases between. The CDR3 extends over 14 amino acids. In DNA, the CDR3 is TGTGCCAGCAGCGCATACTACTACTCCTACGAGCAGTACTTC. As protein: CASSAYYYSYEQYF.

This chain links TRBV27 with TRBJ1-2; no clear D. V was clipped by 3 bases and J by 2 bases, with 7 bases between them. CDR3 length: 13 amino acids. The V gene's germline CDR1 is MNHEY and CDR2 SMNVEV (reference sequence). CDR3: CASSFSQNYGYTF. The CDR3 DNA sequence: TGTGCCAGCAGTTTTAGTCAGAACTATGGCTACACCTTC.

The chain uses TRBV27 and TRBJ2-1; D not certain. CDR1 and CDR2 from the germline V gene are MNHEY and SMNVEV (reference sequence). The CDR3 runs 15 residues. V was shortened by 5 bases and J by 3 bases, with 14 bases between the two germline ends. CDR3 sequence reads: CASSPTVQFYNEQFF. DNA for the CDR3: TGTGCCAGCAGTCCCACGGTACAGTTCTACAATGAGCAGTTCTTC.

V and J are TRBV5-1 and TRBJ1-1; 8 nucleotides align to TRBD1. The CDR3 has 15 amino acids. Germline V gene data show CDR1 as SGHRS and CDR2 as YFSETQ. The J segment lost 1 base and the V segment lost 0 bases, leaving 2 bases of the junction unmatched. CDR3 sequence reads: CASSLADRANTEAFF. The CDR3, as DNA: TGCGCCAGCAGCTTGGCGGACAGGGCGAACACTGAAGCTTTCTTT.

The genes are TRBV4-2 and TRBJ1-4, with 7 bases matching TRBD1. CDR3 length: 16 residues. Trimming cost V 2 bases and J 8 bases; bases outside gene matches: 11. Per the germline V gene, CDR1 is LGHNA and CDR2 is YNFKEQ. The CDR3: CASSQQSGTVDEKLFF. The CDR3 nucleotides are TGTGCCAGCAGCCAACAGTCCGGGACAGTCGACGAAAAACTGTTTTTT.

This clone has more than one count but fewer than ten. The rearrangement uses TRBV5-6 and TRBJ2-7, with D perhaps matching TRBD1 (5 bases). V was cut by 3 bases and J by 5 bases, with 9 bases left in between. The germline CDR1 and CDR2 sequences are SGHDT and YYEEEE. The CDR3 totals 12 residues. CDR3 protein: CASSSGADEQYF. The CDR3, as DNA: TGTGCCAGCAGCTCTGGGGCCGACGAGCAGTACTTC.

This rearrangement joins TRBV10-1 to TRBJ1-3; no clear D gene. The CDR3 has 12 amino acids. The V gene lost 6 bases and the J gene lost 8 bases, with 11 bases spanning the gap. Germline CDR1 reads WNHNN; CDR2 reads SYGVQD (reference sequence). In DNA, the CDR3 is TGCGCCAGCAGGGGAAGGAGGGACACCATATATTTT. Protein: CASRGRRDTIYF.

This clone has a handful of counts. The chain combines TRBV5-5 with TRBJ2-1; D is ambiguous. The germline V gene encodes CDR1 SGHKS and CDR2 YYEKEE (reference sequence). There are 10 residues in the CDR3. V gave up 6 bases and J gave up 9 bases, with 7 bases separating them. This chain's CDR3 is CASTSVEQFF. The CDR3, as DNA: TGTGCCAGCACTTCGGTTGAGCAGTTCTTC. The full variable domain, in which reference TRBV5-5 and TRBJ2-1 provide the parts outside the CDR3, is DAGVTQSPTHLIKTRGQQVTLRCSPISGHKSVSWYQQVLGQGPQFIFQYYEKEERGRGNFPDRFSARQFPNYSSELNVNALLLGDSALYLCASTSVEQFFGPGTRLTVL.

The chain links TRBV7-3 to TRBJ2-7; D possibly corresponds to TRBD2 (6 bases). The V gene lost 1 base and the J gene lost 2 bases, with 15 bases spanning the gap. CDR3 length equals 16 residues. Germline assignment: CDR1 SGHTA and CDR2 FQGTGA. CDR3: CASSLKGGTYPYEQYF. The CDR3 region has the DNA TGTGCCAGCAGCTTAAAGGGTGGGACTTACCCCTACGAGCAGTACTTC.

The chain joins TRBV29-1 to TRBJ2-1, with no clear D. CDR3 size: 12 residues. Germline values: CDR1 SQVTM, CDR2 ANQGSEA. V was shortened by 7 bases and J by 4 bases, with 11 bases between the two germline ends. CDR3 coding DNA: TGCAGCGCTCGGACCTTTTACAATGAGCAGTTCTTC. As protein: CSARTFYNEQFF.

V usage is TRBV27 and J usage is TRBJ1-4; TRBD1 might be the D (5 bases). Per the germline V gene, CDR1 is MNHEY and CDR2 is SMNVEV (reference sequence). V was shortened by 5 bases and J by 5 bases, with 9 bases between the two germline ends. The CDR3 is 13 amino acids. The CDR3 protein is CASSLRQNEKLFF. For the CDR3, the DNA is TGTGCCAGCAGTCTCCGACAGAATGAAAAACTGTTTTTT.